These T cell receptor beta chains were read from a single sample in a study of OX40 agonist ivuxolimab in advanced cancers. The method was immunoSEQ multiplex PCR; TCRdb's version includes in-frame clones alone and lacks a portion of them. Of tens of thousands of clones in the sample, around 89% were seen once. The specimen was CD4+ or CD8+ T cells sorted from blood, collected in a trial of the OX40 agonist ivuxolimab. All receptors derive from an adult with an advanced solid tumor such as melanoma, head and neck, liver or kidney cancer. Each CDR3 is given with its conserved first and last residue. Each record gives: J gene, clone size, D gene, V gene, CDR3 DNA, CDR3 protein. D genes are given only for firm matches. Size tells how often a clone was seen (once, few, many) or the class of an expanded clone, and some rows leave it out.

TRBJ1-2 - - TRBV6-5 TGTGCCAGCAGTTACCCGAACCTATCCGGCTACACCTTC CASSYPNLSGYTF
TRBJ2-1 - - TRBV7-3 TGTGCCAGCAGCTTAATGACTGGGGGAACCAATGAGCAGTTCTTC CASSLMTGGTNEQFF
TRBJ2-3 - TRBD2 TRBV5-6 TGTGCCAGCAGCGGAACACTAGCGGCCACAGATACGCAGTATTTT CASSGTLAATDTQYF
TRBJ1-1 few - TRBV11-2 TGTGCCAGCAGCCATACTCCGGGACACTCGAACACTGAAGCTTTCTTT CASSHTPGHSNTEAFF
TRBJ2-3 - TRBD2 TRBV6-4 TGTGCCAGCAGTGTGTCTAGCGGGAGCACAGATACGCAGTATTTT CASSVSSGSTDTQYF
TRBJ1-1 - - TRBV5-1 TGCGCCAGTCGAGTGGAGGGGACCGTTGAAGCTTTCTTT CASRVEGTVEAFF
TRBJ2-7 - - TRBV27 TGTGCCAGCAGTTTACAAGGTAGCTCCTATTCCTACGAGCAGTACTTC CASSLQGSSYSYEQYF
TRBJ2-1 - - TRBV6-5 TGTGCCAGCAGTTACTCAGGGCGAGAGCAGTTCTTC CASSYSGREQFF
TRBJ2-1 - - TRBV5-8 TGTGCCAGCAGCTTGTCAGGGTCCTACAATGAGCAGTTCTTC CASSLSGSYNEQFF
TRBJ2-7 - TRBD1 TRBV5-1 TGCGCCAGCAGCTCCGGACAGGAGGCCTACGAGCAGTACTTC CASSSGQEAYEQYF
TRBJ2-7 once TRBD1 TRBV5-6 TGTGCCAGCAGCCGAATACAGGGGGCGGTACACGAGCAGTACTTC CASSRIQGAVHEQYF